A single sample gave rise to the 12 T cell receptor beta chains below, sequenced in a study of early T cells in non-severe SARS-CoV-2 infection. TCRdb redid the calling of the 5' RACE reads with MiXCR, one entry per CDR3 protein. The sample yields roughly 57,000 distinct CDR3 sequences, 13% seen once. The sample in question was whole blood, obtained at baseline. These TCRs come from an adult who was a healthcare worker with PCR-confirmed SARS-CoV-2 infection or an uninfected control (not recorded which).

This clonotype was recorded a few times. The J gene is TRBJ1-6, the V gene TRBV5-1; 9 bases match TRBD1. V lost 3 bases and J lost 3; bases outside the gene matches: 4. The CDR3 consists of 16 residues. CDR1 is SGHRS, CDR2 YFSETQ, per germline. CDR3 protein: CASSSGTGLYNSPLHF. The CDR3 nucleotides are TGCGCCAGCAGCTCCGGGACAGGGCTCTATAATTCACCCCTCCACTTT.

This clonotype has more than one count but fewer than ten. The chain uses TRBV20-1 and TRBJ2-7, with unresolved D. V was clipped by 0 bases and J by 0 bases, with 3 bases between them. Germline lookup yields CDR1 DFQATT and CDR2 SNEGSKA (reference sequence). This CDR3 has 12 amino acids. The DNA of the CDR3 is TGCAGTGCTAGAGACAGCTCCTACGAGCAGTACTTC. Amino acid sequence: CSARDSSYEQYF.

In regard to this clonotype: One junction end does not reproduce the germline sequence, and a read error may be involved. This chain connects TRBV7-7 to TRBJ1-1; D unclear. The CDR3 totals 11 residues. Germline CDR1 SSHAT, CDR2 FNYEAQ (reference sequence). CDR3 DNA: TGTGCTAGCAGGAAAACGACTGAAGCTTTCTTT. Encoded protein: CASRKTTEAFF.

V and J are TRBV15 and TRBJ2-6, with unresolved D. Germline V gene lookup returns CDR1 LNHNV and CDR2 YYDKDF (reference sequence). V lost 5 bases to trimming and J lost 4 bases, with 9 bases between them. CDR3 size: 14 residues. DNA for the CDR3: TGTGCCACCAGCTATCATCAGGGGGCCAACGTCCTGACTTTC. Translation: CATSYHQGANVLTF.

The CDR3 DNA follows: TGTGCCAGCAGCGCCGGGACAAATCAGCCCCAGCATTTT. Amino acid sequence: CASSAGTNQPQHF. The chain couples TRBV5-6 to TRBJ1-5; D perhaps matches TRBD1 (6 bases). The ends were cut back, 4 bases at V and 4 bases at J, with 9 bases in the middle. Germline CDR1 reads SGHDT; CDR2 reads YYEEEE. This CDR3 has 13 amino acids.

The table lists this clonotype with a few counts. The CDR3 DNA sequence: TGTGCCACCAGTGATTCGGGCATAGCGGGGGGGACCCACGAGCAGTACTTC. It encodes CATSDSGIAGGTHEQYF. The V and J genes are TRBV24-1 and TRBJ2-7; 11 bases fit TRBD2. CDR3 size: 17 residues. Trimming removed 2 bases from V and 5 bases from J; junction bases left unmatched: 10. Germline CDR1 and CDR2: KGHDR and SFDVKD.

Turning to this clonotype: At one end the junction does not follow the germline gene, possibly because of a read error. The chain recombines TRBV12-3 or TRBV12-4 with TRBJ2-7; no clear D. The CDR3 covers 14 residues. The CDR3 reads CASCRAPRSYGQYF. CDR3 coding DNA: TGTGCCAGCTGCCGGGCCCCTCGCTCCTACGGGCAGTACTTC.

This clonotype was counted only a few times. The chain uses TRBV2 and TRBJ2-3; either TRBD1 or TRBD2 may fit D (5 bases each). CDR3 length: 15 residues. With 1 base removed from V and 2 bases from J, the gap between germline ends came to 10 bases. CDR1 is SNHLY and CDR2 is FYNNEI in the germline V gene. In DNA, the CDR3 is TGTGCCAGCAGTGAAGTGGGGGTGACCACAGATACGCAGTATTTT. It is translated as CASSEVGVTTDTQYF.

V is TRBV7-2 and J is TRBJ1-4, with 8 bases fitting TRBD1. J gave up 6 bases and V 4 bases, and 7 bases lay outside the gene matches. CDR1 and CDR2 (germline): SGHTA, FQGNSA. The CDR3 length is 15 residues. The DNA for the CDR3 is TGTGCCAGCAGCTCGGGACAGGCGGGGCATGAAAAACTGTTTTTT. Protein sequence: CASSSGQAGHEKLFF.

This clonotype was found a few times. The chain employs TRBV10-3 and TRBJ2-3, with D perhaps matching TRBD2 (6 bases). The CDR3 is made up of 14 amino acids. Germline V gene lookup returns CDR1 ENHRY and CDR2 SYGVKD. The V gene lost 5 bases and the J gene lost 0 bases, with 9 bases spanning the gap. CDR3 nucleotides: TGTGCCATCAGTCCCGGGAGTAGCACAGATACGCAGTATTTT. Translation: CAISPGSSTDTQYF.

The sample holds a few counts of this clonotype. This chain links TRBV28 with TRBJ1-1; maybe TRBD1 (6 bases). The CDR3 has 15 amino acids. The V end lost 7 bases, the J end lost 0 bases, and 15 bases lay between the germline ends. Germline CDR1 MDHEN, CDR2 SYDVKM. CDR3 residues: CASTPGGHLNTEAFF. In nucleotides, the CDR3 is TGTGCCAGCACGCCCGGGGGACATCTGAACACTGAAGCTTTCTTT.

This clonotype was recorded a few times. V is TRBV20-1 and J is TRBJ1-2; no reliable D call. The V end was cut by 6 bases, the J end by 0 bases, with 11 bases between. CDR3 size: 13 residues. CDR1 DFQATT and CDR2 SNEGSKA come from the germline V gene (reference sequence). CDR3 residues: CSAMVGANYGYTF. CDR3 nucleotide sequence: TGCAGTGCAATGGTAGGAGCTAACTATGGCTACACCTTC.